A selection of T cell receptor beta chains follows, all from one sample in a study of blood T cell repertoires in COVID-19. The protocol was immunoSEQ multiplex PCR, while the TCRdb copy is restricted to in-frame clones and leaves out a portion. This table holds a few hundred thousand clones, around 90% found once. The sample was PBMCs or T cells enriched from blood (not recorded which). The receptors were sampled from a woman aged 25 to 39 who had recovered from COVID-19. Each CDR3 is given with its conserved first and last residue. Each record gives: CDR3 length, V gene, J gene, D gene, clone size, CDR3 DNA, CDR3 protein. The D gene is left open where the match is weak. Size values are once, few and many counts, or a class for expanded clones, and some rows have none.

12	TRBV24-1	TRBJ2-3	TRBD2	NA	TGTGCCACCAGTAAGACCGGACTAGAAGAGTATTTT	CATSKTGLEEYF
14	TRBV29-1	TRBJ2-3	TRBD2	NA	TGCAGCGGAAGCGGGGGGGGTGGCACAGATACGCAGTATTTT	CSGSGGGGTDTQYF
14	TRBV5-6	TRBJ2-7	TRBD1	once	TGTGCCAGCACCCGGACAGGGATTACCTACGAGCAGTACTTC	CASTRTGITYEQYF
15	TRBV7-9	TRBJ2-7	NA	NA	TGTGCCAGCAGCTTAGGACCAGGGGAATCCTACGAGCAGTACTTC	CASSLGPGESYEQYF
16	TRBV9	TRBJ1-1	TRBD1	NA	TGTGCCAGCAGCCCACCGGGACAGGGATGGAACACTGAAGCTTTCTTT	CASSPPGQGWNTEAFF
15	TRBV6-5	TRBJ1-6	TRBD1	NA	TGTGCCAGCAGTTTCCAACAGGGGACGGATTCACCCCTCCACTTT	CASSFQQGTDSPLHF
17	TRBV18	TRBJ1-2	TRBD1	NA	TGTGCCAGCTCACCAACCCGCCAGGGGGCGGCGGACTATGGCTACACCTTC	CASSPTRQGAADYGYTF
13	TRBV6-5	TRBJ2-7	NA	NA	TGTGCCAGCCACAGGGTTGGTATCGACGAGCAGTACTTC	CASHRVGIDEQYF
16	TRBV19	TRBJ2-3	NA	once	TGTGCCAGTAGCCCCGACGGGTTAGCCGTCCCAGATACGCAGTATTTT	CASSPDGLAVPDTQYF
15	TRBV4-1	TRBJ2-7	TRBD1	NA	TGCGCCAGCAGCCAAGTAGGCAGGGGGCTGTACGAGCAGTACTTC	CASSQVGRGLYEQYF
16	TRBV6-6	TRBJ1-1	NA	NA	TGTGCCAGCAGTTACTCGCGCCCCCGAGCGGACACTGAAGCTTTCTTT	CASSYSRPRADTEAFF
17	TRBV23-1	TRBJ2-1	NA	NA	TGCGCCAGCAGTCAGAGGGCACTACCAAGGATTAACAATGAGCAGTTCTTC	CASSQRALPRINNEQFF
15	TRBV5-1	TRBJ2-2	NA	NA	TGCGCCAGCAGCTTGGCCGGGGGGAACACCGGGGAGCTGTTTTTT	CASSLAGGNTGELFF
12	TRBV7-8	TRBJ2-7	NA	NA	TGTGCCAGCAGCCAAGGGGGGGGAGAGCAGTACTTC	CASSQGGGEQYF
16	TRBV4-1	TRBJ1-1	TRBD1	NA	TGCGCCAGCAGCCAACCTTGGGGACAGGGGAACACTGAAGCTTTCTTT	CASSQPWGQGNTEAFF
16	TRBV19	TRBJ2-6	NA	NA	TGTGCCAGTAGTAATGGCGGAGGCTCTGGGGCCAACGTCCTGACTTTC	CASSNGGGSGANVLTF
16	TRBV2	TRBJ2-7	NA	NA	TGTGCCAGCAGTGAAGGAGACACTCCCTTGGGCTACGAGCAGTACTTC	CASSEGDTPLGYEQYF
14	TRBV7-6	TRBJ2-1	TRBD2	NA	TGTGCCAGCAGCCCACTAGCGGGGGGGCCACAGCAGTTCTTC	CASSPLAGGPQQFF
13	TRBV4-2	TRBJ1-2	NA	once	TGTGCCAGCGGGCCGTCTCTGGCTGTTGGCTACACCTTC	CASGPSLAVGYTF
14	TRBV3-1/TRBV3-2	TRBJ1-4	TRBD1	NA	TGTGCCAGCAGCGGCCGGGACAGAAATGAAAAACTGTTTTTT	CASSGRDRNEKLFF
16	TRBV11-2	TRBJ2-7	NA	NA	TGTGCCAGCGGCCTTCCAGTCCAGGGGCCCACCTACGAGCAGTACTTC	CASGLPVQGPTYEQYF
15	TRBV18	TRBJ1-5	NA	NA	TGTGCCAGCTCACCACAGGGGTTAAGCAATCAGCCCCAGCATTTT	CASSPQGLSNQPQHF
15	TRBV4-3	TRBJ1-5	NA	NA	TGCGCCAGCAGCCAAGATGGCGGAGATAATCAGCCCCAGCATTTT	CASSQDGGDNQPQHF
13	TRBV4-1	TRBJ2-7	NA	NA	TGCGCCAGCAGCCAAGACAGATCCTACGAGCAGTACTTC	CASSQDRSYEQYF
16	TRBV9	TRBJ2-1	TRBD2	once	TGTGCCAGCAGCCCACCGGGGGTAGCGGGAGTCAATGAGCAGTTCTTC	CASSPPGVAGVNEQFF
14	TRBV29-1	TRBJ2-7	NA	NA	TGCAGCGTACGAAAGCGGGCCAGCTCCTACGAGCAGTACTTC	CSVRKRASSYEQYF
18	TRBV5-3	TRBJ2-5	TRBD2	NA	TGTGCCAGAAGCCGGGGGCTAGCGGGGTTTTACCCCAAGAGACCCCAGTACTTC	CARSRGLAGFYPKRPQYF